The rows below give T cell receptor beta chains drawn from one sample of a study of control samples from healthy donors and cancer patients. The protocol was immunoSEQ multiplex PCR, while the TCRdb copy is restricted to in-frame clones and leaves out a portion. Among 150,000 to 200,000 clones listed, roughly 94% were seen once. Sequenced sample: blood. These receptors all stem from a woman under 30 in good health. CDR3s include the opening cysteine and the closing phenylalanine or tryptophan. The D gene is left open where the match is weak. Clone size is not always given. Where it is, it says once, few, many or a class for expanded clones.

cdr3_aa: CASSSTEINTEAFF
cdr3_nt: TGTGCCAGCAGCTCCACAGAGATCAACACTGAAGCTTTCTTT
d_call: -
j_call: TRBJ1-1
clone_size: -
v_call: TRBV13
cdr3_length: 14

cdr3_aa: CASSPTGDSNQPQHF
cdr3_nt: TGTGCCAGCAGTCCGACAGGAGATAGCAATCAGCCCCAGCATTTT
d_call: -
j_call: TRBJ1-5
clone_size: -
v_call: TRBV6-5
cdr3_length: 15

cdr3_aa: CAISEAGGLTEAFF
cdr3_nt: TGTGCCATCAGTGAGGCAGGGGGCCTCACTGAAGCTTTCTTT
d_call: TRBD1
j_call: TRBJ1-1
clone_size: -
v_call: TRBV10-3
cdr3_length: 14

cdr3_aa: CASSSQDRGSLEQYF
cdr3_nt: TGTGCCAGCAGCTCCCAGGACAGGGGATCCCTGGAGCAGTACTTC
d_call: TRBD1
j_call: TRBJ2-7
clone_size: -
v_call: TRBV5-5
cdr3_length: 15

cdr3_aa: CASSEGASGNYGYTF
cdr3_nt: TGTGCCAGCAGTGAAGGGGCGTCAGGGAACTATGGCTACACCTTC
d_call: -
j_call: TRBJ1-2
clone_size: -
v_call: TRBV2
cdr3_length: 15

cdr3_aa: CASSVGDSSYEQYF
cdr3_nt: TGTGCCAGCAGCGTGGGGGACAGCTCCTACGAGCAGTACTTC
d_call: TRBD1
j_call: TRBJ2-7
clone_size: -
v_call: TRBV9
cdr3_length: 14

cdr3_aa: CASSFLFLGNGYTF
cdr3_nt: TGTGCCAGCAGTTTTCTTTTCCTTGGGAATGGCTACACCTTC
d_call: -
j_call: TRBJ1-2
clone_size: -
v_call: TRBV28
cdr3_length: 14

cdr3_aa: CASSPLGGGEGQAFF
cdr3_nt: TGTGCCAGCAGCCCCCTGGGAGGGGGCGAAGGCCAAGCTTTCTTT
d_call: TRBD1
j_call: TRBJ1-1
clone_size: -
v_call: TRBV7-9
cdr3_length: 15

cdr3_aa: CASSDEGRVYEQYF
cdr3_nt: TGTGCCAGCAGTGACGAGGGAAGAGTCTACGAGCAGTACTTC
d_call: -
j_call: TRBJ2-7
clone_size: -
v_call: TRBV25-1
cdr3_length: 14

cdr3_aa: CASSYAHSSNEKLFF
cdr3_nt: TGTGCCAGCAGTTACGCCCACAGCTCTAATGAAAAACTGTTTTTT
d_call: -
j_call: TRBJ1-4
clone_size: -
v_call: TRBV6-2/TRBV6-3
cdr3_length: 15

cdr3_aa: CASSLVTGTDTQYF
cdr3_nt: TGCGCCAGCAGCTTAGTGACTGGCACAGATACGCAGTATTTT
d_call: -
j_call: TRBJ2-3
clone_size: -
v_call: TRBV5-1
cdr3_length: 14

cdr3_aa: CASSRGQGEPNEKLFF
cdr3_nt: TGCGCCAGCAGCCGTGGACAGGGAGAACCTAATGAAAAACTGTTTTTT
d_call: TRBD1
j_call: TRBJ1-4
clone_size: -
v_call: TRBV5-1
cdr3_length: 16

cdr3_aa: CASSAELYNEQFF
cdr3_nt: TGTGCCAGCAGCGCCGAATTATACAATGAGCAGTTCTTC
d_call: -
j_call: TRBJ2-1
clone_size: -
v_call: TRBV9
cdr3_length: 13

cdr3_aa: CASSDLVLGTQYF
cdr3_nt: TGTGCCAGCAGTGACTTGGTATTGGGGACCCAGTACTTC
d_call: -
j_call: TRBJ2-5
clone_size: -
v_call: TRBV2
cdr3_length: 13

cdr3_aa: CASSEADYSNQPQHF
cdr3_nt: TGTGCCAGCAGCGAGGCCGATTATAGCAATCAGCCCCAGCATTTT
d_call: -
j_call: TRBJ1-5
clone_size: -
v_call: TRBV9
cdr3_length: 15

cdr3_aa: CASSEEGPSGTEAFF
cdr3_nt: TGTGCCAGCAGTGAAGAGGGACCGTCGGGTACTGAAGCTTTCTTT
d_call: -
j_call: TRBJ1-1
clone_size: -
v_call: TRBV2
cdr3_length: 15

cdr3_aa: CASSLAGSSGNTIYF
cdr3_nt: TGCGCCAGCAGCTTGGCAGGGAGCTCTGGAAACACCATATATTTT
d_call: -
j_call: TRBJ1-3
clone_size: few
v_call: TRBV5-1
cdr3_length: 15

cdr3_aa: CASSPGQGDQPQHF
cdr3_nt: TGTGCCAGCAGCCCCGGACAGGGGGACCAGCCCCAGCATTTT
d_call: TRBD1
j_call: TRBJ1-5
clone_size: -
v_call: TRBV28
cdr3_length: 14

cdr3_aa: CASSLAPGMPMNTEAFF
cdr3_nt: TGTGCCAGCAGCTTAGCCCCCGGGATGCCCATGAACACTGAAGCTTTCTTT
d_call: -
j_call: TRBJ1-1
clone_size: -
v_call: TRBV7-9
cdr3_length: 17

cdr3_aa: CASSAFSGTYEQYF
cdr3_nt: TGCGCCAGCAGCGCATTTAGCGGGACCTACGAGCAGTACTTC
d_call: TRBD2
j_call: TRBJ2-7
clone_size: -
v_call: TRBV5-1
cdr3_length: 14

cdr3_aa: CASSFGWGDNQPQHF
cdr3_nt: TGTGCCAGCAGTTTCGGGTGGGGAGACAATCAGCCCCAGCATTTT
d_call: -
j_call: TRBJ1-5
clone_size: -
v_call: TRBV28
cdr3_length: 15

cdr3_aa: CASSQTFSGRAGSYNEQFF
cdr3_nt: TGTGCCAGCAGCCAGACCTTTAGCGGGAGGGCCGGGTCCTACAATGAGCAGTTCTTC
d_call: TRBD2
j_call: TRBJ2-1
clone_size: once
v_call: TRBV4-2
cdr3_length: 19

cdr3_aa: CASSIPGQGFLGLSNQPQHF
cdr3_nt: TGTGCCAGTAGTATTCCGGGACAGGGCTTCCTGGGCCTTAGCAATCAGCCCCAGCATTTT
d_call: TRBD1
j_call: TRBJ1-5
clone_size: -
v_call: TRBV19
cdr3_length: 20

cdr3_aa: CASSPFQTGGNTEAFF
cdr3_nt: TGTGCCAGCTCACCATTTCAGACAGGGGGAAACACTGAAGCTTTCTTT
d_call: TRBD1
j_call: TRBJ1-1
clone_size: -
v_call: TRBV18
cdr3_length: 16

cdr3_aa: CASTATRNTGELFF
cdr3_nt: TGCGCCAGCACTGCGACTAGGAACACCGGGGAGCTGTTTTTT
d_call: -
j_call: TRBJ2-2
clone_size: -
v_call: TRBV10-2
cdr3_length: 14

cdr3_aa: CASSLTGTEQYF
cdr3_nt: TGTGCCAGCAGCTTGACAGGGACCGAGCAGTACTTC
d_call: TRBD1
j_call: TRBJ2-7
clone_size: -
v_call: TRBV11-2
cdr3_length: 12

cdr3_aa: CASSLHQAGGSFKSQYF
cdr3_nt: TGTGCCAGCAGTTTGCATCAAGCGGGAGGGTCGTTCAAGTCGCAGTATTTT
d_call: TRBD2
j_call: TRBJ2-3
clone_size: -
v_call: TRBV27
cdr3_length: 17

cdr3_aa: CASSIEAGDRNQPQHF
cdr3_nt: TGTGCCAGTAGTATAGAGGCAGGGGATCGCAATCAGCCCCAGCATTTT
d_call: -
j_call: TRBJ1-5
clone_size: -
v_call: TRBV19
cdr3_length: 16

cdr3_aa: CASSAGRTFYGYTF
cdr3_nt: TGTGCCAGCAGCGCGGGACGTACCTTCTATGGCTACACCTTC
d_call: -
j_call: TRBJ1-2
clone_size: -
v_call: TRBV28
cdr3_length: 14

cdr3_aa: CSASGLRLYTF
cdr3_nt: TGCAGTGCTAGTGGACTCCGGCTCTACACCTTC
d_call: -
j_call: TRBJ1-2
clone_size: -
v_call: TRBV20-1
cdr3_length: 11

cdr3_aa: CASSWDRGLTDTQYF
cdr3_nt: TGTGCCAGCAGTTGGGACAGGGGATTAACAGATACGCAGTATTTT
d_call: TRBD1
j_call: TRBJ2-3
clone_size: -
v_call: TRBV28
cdr3_length: 15

cdr3_aa: CASHTLGGDDEKLFF
cdr3_nt: TGTGCCAGTCATACTCTCGGGGGGGACGATGAAAAACTGTTTTTT
d_call: -
j_call: TRBJ1-4
clone_size: -
v_call: TRBV19
cdr3_length: 15

cdr3_aa: CASSDSLAGGTYEQYF
cdr3_nt: TGTGCCAGCAGCGATAGTCTAGCGGGGGGGACCTACGAGCAGTACTTC
d_call: TRBD2
j_call: TRBJ2-7
clone_size: -
v_call: TRBV11-1
cdr3_length: 16

cdr3_aa: CASSQGLSLNYGYTF
cdr3_nt: TGCGCCAGCAGCCAGGGACTTTCGCTAAACTATGGCTACACCTTC
d_call: -
j_call: TRBJ1-2
clone_size: once
v_call: TRBV4-1
cdr3_length: 15

cdr3_aa: CASTKDRSSGNTIYF
cdr3_nt: TGTGCCAGCACCAAAGATCGGAGCTCTGGAAACACCATATATTTT
d_call: -
j_call: TRBJ1-3
clone_size: -
v_call: TRBV6-6
cdr3_length: 15

cdr3_aa: CASSPILDGLAGNTIYF
cdr3_nt: TGTGCCAGCTCACCTATCCTGGACGGCCTTGCTGGAAACACCATATATTTT
d_call: -
j_call: TRBJ1-3
clone_size: -
v_call: TRBV18
cdr3_length: 17

cdr3_aa: CASTIPGLAILPIYEQYF
cdr3_nt: TGTGCCAGCACCATCCCGGGACTAGCGATCCTACCCATCTACGAGCAGTACTTC
d_call: TRBD2
j_call: TRBJ2-7
clone_size: -
v_call: TRBV2
cdr3_length: 18

cdr3_aa: CASSPGLAGQETQYF
cdr3_nt: TGTGCCAGCAGCCCGGGACTAGCGGGCCAAGAGACCCAGTACTTC
d_call: TRBD2
j_call: TRBJ2-5
clone_size: once
v_call: TRBV28
cdr3_length: 15

cdr3_aa: CASSPSGVAYNEQFF
cdr3_nt: TGTGCTAGCAGCCCCAGCGGGGTAGCATACAATGAGCAGTTCTTC
d_call: TRBD2
j_call: TRBJ2-1
clone_size: -
v_call: TRBV7-7
cdr3_length: 15

cdr3_aa: CASSRGLAGGPLGYEQYF
cdr3_nt: TGTGCCAGTAGTCGGGGGTTAGCGGGGGGGCCCTTAGGCTACGAGCAGTACTTC
d_call: TRBD2
j_call: TRBJ2-7
clone_size: -
v_call: TRBV19
cdr3_length: 18

cdr3_aa: CASSSGTVTQYF
cdr3_nt: TGTGCCAGCAGCTCTGGCACGGTTACGCAGTATTTT
d_call: -
j_call: TRBJ2-3
clone_size: -
v_call: TRBV7-3
cdr3_length: 12

cdr3_aa: CASSFDTMARTGGIPAFF
cdr3_nt: TGTGCCAGCAGCTTCGATACAATGGCAAGGACAGGGGGCATCCCCGCTTTCTTT
d_call: TRBD1
j_call: TRBJ1-1
clone_size: -
v_call: TRBV5-5
cdr3_length: 18